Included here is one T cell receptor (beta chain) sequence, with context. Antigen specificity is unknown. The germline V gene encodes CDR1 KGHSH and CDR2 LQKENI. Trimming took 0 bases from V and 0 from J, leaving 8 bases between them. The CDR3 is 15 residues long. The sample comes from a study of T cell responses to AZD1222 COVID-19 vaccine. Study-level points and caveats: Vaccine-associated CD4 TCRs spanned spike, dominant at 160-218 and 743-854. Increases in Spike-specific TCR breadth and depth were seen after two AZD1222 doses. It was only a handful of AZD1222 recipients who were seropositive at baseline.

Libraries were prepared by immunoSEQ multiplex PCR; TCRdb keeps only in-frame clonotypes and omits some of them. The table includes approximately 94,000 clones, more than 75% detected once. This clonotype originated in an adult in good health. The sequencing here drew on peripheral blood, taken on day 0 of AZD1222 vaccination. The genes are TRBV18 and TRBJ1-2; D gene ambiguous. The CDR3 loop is CASSPPGRTNYGYTF. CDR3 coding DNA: TGTGCCAGCTCACCACCGGGCAGAACTAACTATGGCTACACCTTC.